These 8 T cell receptor beta chains were sequenced from one sample in a study of patients and donors after allogeneic stem cell transplantation. A single record per CDR3 protein comes from TCRdb applying MiXCR to the RT-PCR reads. The table records about 160,000 distinct CDR3 sequences, roughly 24% of them present only once. Sample: blood, either unsorted or a sorted T cell fraction (not recorded which). These receptors were obtained from a human donor who was either an allogeneic HSCT recipient or a stem cell or donor lymphocyte infusion donor (not recorded which). It is not recorded whose cells these are; they may come from a transplant donor.

This clonotype was detected only a few times. The chain has TRBV12-3 or TRBV12-4 and TRBJ2-7; the match to TRBD2 covers 11 bases. This CDR3 contains 16 residues. V lost 4 bases and J lost 2; bases outside the gene matches: 7. CDR3: CASSSLSGRAPYEQYF. The CDR3 DNA sequence: TGTGCCAGCAGTTCGCTTAGCGGGAGGGCCCCCTACGAGCAGTACTTC.

The chain uses TRBV10-3 and TRBJ2-7, with a tentative D call TRBD1 (6 bases). V was clipped by 8 bases and J by 1 base, with 15 bases between them. The CDR3 is made up of 14 amino acids. Germline CDR1 is ENHRY and CDR2 is SYGVKD. The CDR3 region is CAIQKGTWSYEQYF. As DNA, the CDR3 is TGTGCCATCCAGAAGGGGACATGGTCCTACGAGCAGTACTTC.

This clonotype was found a few times. V and J are TRBV5-1 and TRBJ2-7; D is undetermined. V dropped 2 bases and J dropped 2 bases, with 11 bases sitting between them. The CDR3 is made up of 14 amino acids. The germline V gene has CDR1 SGHRS and CDR2 YFSETQ. The CDR3 DNA reads TGCGCCAGCAGCTTTCTGGGGAAACCCTACGAGCAGTACTTC. This codes for CASSFLGKPYEQYF.

This clonotype appeared a few times. The genes are TRBV18 and TRBJ2-3; 8 bases align to TRBD2. Germline CDR1 is KGHSH and CDR2 is LQKENI. The V and J ends lost 2 bases and 5 bases, in that order; junction bases with no gene match: 9. The CDR3 extends over 16 amino acids. The CDR3 loop is CASSPTPGGAKDTQYF. The DNA of the CDR3 is TGTGCCAGCTCACCAACTCCCGGGGGGGCTAAAGATACGCAGTATTTT.

This chain connects TRBV7-8 to TRBJ1-5; D gene unclear. Germline V gives CDR1 SGHVS, CDR2 FQNEAQ. The CDR3 loop spans 16 amino acids. The V end lost 2 bases, the J end lost 4 bases, and 15 bases lay between the germline ends. The CDR3 bases are TGTGCCAGCAGCTTAACGGGGATAGATCCGAATCAGCCCCAGCATTTT. Encoded protein: CASSLTGIDPNQPQHF.

This clonotype came up many times. The rearrangement uses TRBV12-3 or TRBV12-4 and TRBJ1-1; possibly TRBD1 for D (5 bases). The CDR3 consists of 16 residues. V was trimmed by 1 base and J by 4 bases, leaving 16 bases between them. CDR3 in amino acids: CASSLGEMRTTTEAFF. DNA for the CDR3: TGTGCCAGCAGTTTAGGAGAGATGAGGACAACCACTGAAGCTTTCTTT.

The V and J genes are TRBV9 and TRBJ2-1; 10 bases align to TRBD1. The trim removed 0 bases at V and 4 bases at J, leaving 7 bases unmatched. Germline assignment: CDR1 SGDLS and CDR2 YYNGEE. This CDR3 is built from 17 residues. CDR3 DNA: TGTGCCAGCAGCGTAGGGGAACCGGGACAGGGGTACAATGAGCAGTTCTTC. It codes for CASSVGEPGQGYNEQFF.

CDR3 nucleotides: TGTGCCAGCAGCTCAAGGACAGGAGCTTATGGCTACACCTTC. Translated: CASSSRTGAYGYTF. The chain combines TRBV5-6 with TRBJ1-2, with 7 nucleotides matching TRBD1. The CDR3 sequence is 14 residues long. V gave up 3 bases and J gave up 5 bases; unmatched junction bases: 7. The germline V gene has CDR1 SGHDT and CDR2 YYEEEE.